What follows are 11 T cell receptor beta chains derived from one specimen sequenced in a study of CD8+ T cells in alopecia areata. On the basis of CD4, CD8alpha, NKG2D, NKG2ACE and other markers, pooled cutaneous lymph node cells were sorted. Sequencing used cDNA as its template, made by extracting RNA and reverse transcribing it. Profiling relied on immunoSEQ multiplex PCR, and the TCRdb table lists in-frame clones only, not all of them. This sample comprises over 250,000 clones, none seen once only. Specimen: CD4+ T cells sorted from a lymph node. Receptors originate from a C3H/HeJ mouse with alopecia areata. The MHC haplotype of this mouse line is H2-k.

Comment on this clone: Germline and genes: mouse. Coverage ceases 4 residues before the CDR3 finishes, and the germline J gene fills in the end. The chain links TRBV12-1 to TRBJ2-2; no clear D. The length of the CDR3 is 18 residues. V was pared by 0 bases and J by 0 bases, with 16 bases between. The germline gives CDR1 SGHSN, CDR2 HYEKVE. CDR3 DNA, as far as it was read: TGTGCCAGCTCTCTCTCTCCCCTCACAAGAGCAAACACCGGG. Translated: CASSLSPLTRANTG. The entire CDR3 protein reads CASSLSPLTRANTGQLYF. Drawing the rest from reference TRBV12-1 and TRBJ2-2, the complete variable domain is DSGVVQSPRHIIKEKGGRSVLTCIPISGHSNVVWYQQTLGKELKFLIQHYEKVERDKGFLPSRFSVQQFDDYHSEMNMSALELEDSAMYFCASSLSPLTRANTGQLYFGEGSKLTVL.

A remark on this clone: The listed genes are named as in mouse. The read terminates 4 residues ahead of where the CDR3 ends, so the germline J gene completes it. This chain links TRBV13-2 with TRBJ2-1; 7 bases fit TRBD1. From germline, CDR1 is NNHNN and CDR2 SYGAGS (reference sequence). J lost 6 bases, V lost 3 bases, and 3 bases had no gene match. This CDR3 has 13 residues. The CDR3 is CASGAGTAAEQFF. The sequenced CDR3 bases are TGTGCCAGCGGTGCCGGGACAGCTGCT.

As regards this clone: The listed genes are named as in mouse. With the read ending 4 residues before the CDR3 end, the germline J gene is used to fill in that end. The chain couples TRBV13-2 to TRBJ2-7; D not certain. Trimming removed 0 bases from V and 3 bases from J, with 4 bases in between. In germline, CDR1 is NNHNN, CDR2 SYGAGS (reference sequence). CDR3 length equals 12 residues. The covered CDR3 bases are TGTGCCAGCGGTGATGGGGACTAT. It codes for CASGDGDY. The entire CDR3 is CASGDGDYEQYF.

This clone was counted ten times or more. The genes are named according to mouse. From the germline J gene comes the end of the CDR3, since the read stops 4 residues before it. The chain recombines TRBV17 with TRBJ2-2; D is unclear. CDR3 length: 12 residues. CDR1 is MNHDT and CDR2 is YYDKIL in the germline V gene. The V gene lost 11 bases and the J gene lost 0 bases, with 7 bases spanning the gap. The chain's CDR3 is CAVGANTGQLYF. CDR3 bases read: TGTGCTGTTGGTGCAAACACCGGG.

This clone has a count of ten or more. Gene names and germline refer to mouse. From the germline J gene comes the end of the CDR3, since the read stops 4 residues before it. V and J are TRBV17 and TRBJ2-2, with D maybe TRBD2 (5 bases). The V and J ends lost 3 bases and 0 bases respectively, with 8 bases between them. This CDR3 has 15 amino acids. CDR1 is MNHDT and CDR2 is YYDKIL in the germline V gene. CDR3 amino acids: CASSRAGSNTGQLYF. The DNA read from the CDR3 is TGTGCTAGCAGTAGGGCTGGGTCAAACACCGGG.

This clone has more than one count but fewer than ten. The gene names here belong to mouse. The observed sequence ends 4 residues before the CDR3 terminus, with the missing tail filled in from the germline J gene. The chain combines TRBV29 with TRBJ2-2; 9 bases are a match to TRBD1. Germline V lookup: CDR1 MSHET, CDR2 SYDVDS. The CDR3 has 14 amino acids. The junction had 1 base not matched to a gene; V was cut back by 4 bases and J by 4 bases. Here the CDR3 reads CASSWGQGTGQLYF. The part of the CDR3 DNA that was read is TGTGCTAGCAGTTGGGGACAGGGCACCGGG.

This clone was recorded at least ten times. The gene names here belong to mouse. The observed sequence ends 4 residues before the CDR3 terminus, with the missing tail filled in from the germline J gene. The chain recombines TRBV13-3 with TRBJ2-4; 7 bases are shared with TRBD1. V shed 1 base and J 1 base; nucleotides not matched to a gene: 0. The CDR3 totals 14 residues. Per the germline V gene, CDR1 is NNHDY and CDR2 is SYVADS. The covered CDR3 bases are TGTGCCAGCAGTGATCAGGGGGGTCAAAAC. Encoded protein: CASSDQGGQN. The whole CDR3 is CASSDQGGQNTLYF. The complete variable domain, with remaining parts taken from reference TRBV13-3 and TRBJ2-4, reads EAAVTQSPRSKVAVTGGKVTLSCHQTNNHDYMYWYRQDTGHGLRLIHYSYVADSTEKGDIPDGYKASRPSQENFSLILELASLSQTAVYFCASSDQGGQNTLYFGAGTRLSVL.

For this clone: The listed genes are named as in mouse. The missing CDR3 end, 4 residues past where the read stops, is filled in from the germline J gene. The J gene is TRBJ2-1, the V gene TRBV17; maybe TRBD2 (5 bases). Germline V CDR1 and CDR2: MNHDT, YYDKIL. The CDR3 length is 14 residues. Trimming shortened V by 1 base and J by 3 bases, and 7 bases separated the two germline ends. CDR3: CASSRGWAYAEQFF. The CDR3 bases that were read are TGTGCTAGCAGTAGAGGCTGGGCCTATGCT.

This clone was recorded a few times. Genes and germline are mouse. The read gets to within 4 residues of the CDR3 end, and the germline J gene fills in the rest. The V call is TRBV19, the J call TRBJ2-4; the match to TRBD2 covers 7 bases. Germline V gives CDR1 FNHDT, CDR2 SITEND (reference sequence). The CDR3 runs to 14 residues. Trimming cost V 0 bases and J 3 bases; bases outside gene matches: 1. The CDR3 reads CASSIAGGQNTLYF. The DNA read from the CDR3 is TGTGCCAGCAGTATAGCGGGGGGGCAAAAC.

A note on this clone: Each gene name is a mouse one. Sequencing ends 4 residues short of the CDR3 end; the germline J gene provides the rest. V gene TRBV24 combines with J gene TRBJ2-2; 7 bases line up with TRBD2. V trimming: 1 base; J trimming: 4 bases; junction bases outside the gene matches: 0. The germline V gene has CDR1 KGHTA and CDR2 FRNEEI. The CDR3 is made up of 14 amino acids. The CDR3 sequence is CASSLWGGTGQLYF. The sequenced CDR3 bases are TGTGCCAGCAGTCTGTGGGGGGGCACCGGG.

In its sample, this clone was seen a few times. Mouse gene names and germline throughout. The CDR3 goes on 3 residues after the read ends, and that part is filled in from the germline J gene. V gene TRBV31 combines with J gene TRBJ1-6, with TRBD1 matching 7 bases. TRBJ1-6 qualifies as an ORF whose function is uncertain. Germline CDR1 reads GKSSPN; CDR2 reads SITVG. V was pared by 0 bases and J by 7 bases, with 6 bases of the junction left unmatched. The CDR3 consists of 15 residues. CDR3 bases read: TGTGCCTGGAGTCTAGAGGGGGCCGGGAATTCGCCC. Its protein product is CAWSLEGAGNSP. The complete CDR3 reads CAWSLEGAGNSPLYF.